This entry is about one TCR beta chain. V was pared by 1 base and J by 5 bases, with 9 bases between. Germline lookup yields CDR1 LGHDT and CDR2 YNNKEL (reference sequence). The CDR3 totals 14 residues. This record comes from a study of blood T cell repertoires in COVID-19. Study information: Researchers got acute and convalescent COVID-19 samples from the United States, Italy and Spain. Sample material is recorded as cDNA or gDNA derived from T cells, B-cell-depleted T cells, or PBMCs.

Profiling relied on immunoSEQ multiplex PCR, and the TCRdb table lists in-frame clones only, not all of them. The sample records roughly 100,000 clones, 65% to 75% being singletons. Sequenced: peripheral blood. This sequence was found in a human donor with acute or convalescent COVID-19. The donor label of this sample is uncertain. This chain links TRBV3-1 (or the pseudogene TRBV3-2) with TRBJ1-5; D not certain. The CDR3 DNA reads TGTGCCAGCAGCCAAGGTTTCCGGGATCAGCCCCAGCATTTT. Translating it yields CASSQGFRDQPQHF.